The 23 T cell receptor beta chains listed next were all sequenced from one sample in a study of T cell responses to AZD1222 COVID-19 vaccine (dated by TCRdb to 2020 to 2022). According to the study, the label for this sample's time point signals: about 28 days (+/-7) after the second vaccine dose. The library was obtained by the immunoSEQ multiplex PCR assay. TCRdb retrieved this table from immuneACCESS and kept in-frame rearrangements only. Not all clones are present; in checked studies, unresolved V genes account for under half, and no reason is known for the remainder. This sample comprises some 180,000 clones, 90% to 95% of them detected only once. Roughly 1.7% of the sample lies in the top ten. Sequencing used peripheral blood, obtained 28 days after the second AZD1222 dose. The source is an adult who received the AZD1222 COVID-19 vaccine.

This chain uses TRBV9 with TRBJ2-7, with D uncertain. Per germline, CDR1 SGDLS and CDR2 YYNGEE. The CDR3 is made up of 13 amino acids. The V and J ends lost 3 bases and 6 bases respectively, with 13 bases between them. Written as DNA, the CDR3 is TGTGCCAGCAGCGCCGCCGGGTCTAGCGAGCAGTACTTC. Protein product: CASSAAGSSEQYF.

The rearrangement uses TRBV9 and TRBJ2-1, with 7 positions matching TRBD2. V shed 3 bases and J 5 bases; nucleotides not matched to a gene: 8. Germline CDR1 reads SGDLS; CDR2 reads YYNGEE. The CDR3 consists of 15 residues. CDR3 sequence reads: CASSAWGGTNNEQFF. The DNA for the CDR3 is TGTGCCAGCAGCGCCTGGGGGGGTACTAACAATGAGCAGTTCTTC. Looking up the rest from reference TRBV9 and TRBJ2-1 gives the full variable domain: DSGVTQTPKHLITATGQRVTLRCSPRSGDLSVYWYQQSLDQGLQFLIQYYNGEERAKGNILERFSAQQFPDLHSELNLSSLELGDSALYFCASSAWGGTNNEQFFGPGTRLTVL.

V is TRBV29-1 and J is TRBJ1-1; D gene unclear. The germline gives CDR1 SQVTM, CDR2 ANQGSEA. The CDR3 extends over 11 amino acids. The V end lost 4 bases, the J end lost 3 bases, and 6 bases lay between the germline ends. CDR3 coding DNA: TGCAGCGTTGCAGGAGACACTGAAGCTTTCTTT. Amino acids: CSVAGDTEAFF.

This sequence joins TRBV11-1 and TRBJ2-5, with D unresolved. V lost 0 bases, J lost 1 base, and 9 bases lay in between. This CDR3 is 15 amino acids long. The germline V gene has CDR1 SGHAT and CDR2 FQDESV (reference sequence). CDR3 sequence (DNA): TGTGCCAGCAGCTTAGCTTGGGCGGTCCAAGAGACCCAGTACTTC. It specifies CASSLAWAVQETQYF.

The chain is built from TRBV14 and TRBJ1-1, with D possibly being TRBD1 (5 bases). This CDR3 region has 15 residues. V was shortened by 2 bases and J by 1 base, with 11 bases between the two germline ends. The germline V gene has CDR1 SGHDN and CDR2 FVKESK. This chain's CDR3 is CASSQLTGANTEAFF. Written as DNA, the CDR3 is TGTGCCAGCAGCCAACTTACAGGTGCGAACACTGAAGCTTTCTTT.

J is TRBJ1-4 and V is TRBV19; D gene uncertain. CDR1 and CDR2 (germline): LNHDA, SQIVND (reference sequence). This CDR3 spans 15 amino acids. V was trimmed by 3 bases and J by 3 bases, leaving 11 bases between them. The CDR3 spells CASSMARSANEKLFF. The CDR3 nucleotides are TGTGCCAGTAGTATGGCCCGTTCGGCTAATGAAAAACTGTTTTTT.

This chain uses TRBV28 with TRBJ1-5; D not resolved. The CDR3 has 12 residues. Germline lookup yields CDR1 MDHEN and CDR2 SYDVKM. V was shortened by 6 bases and J by 9 bases, with 12 bases between the two germline ends. The DNA for the CDR3 is TGTGCCAGCAGCCCCCCCCGGCGGCCCCAGCATTTT. Its protein is CASSPPRRPQHF.

Only one count was recorded for this clone. J is TRBJ2-2 and V is TRBV28, with no clear D. Germline lookup yields CDR1 MDHEN and CDR2 SYDVKM. V was cut by 7 bases and J by 0 bases, with 12 bases left in between. The CDR3 has 15 residues. The CDR3 region is CASTTLNTNTGELFF. For the CDR3, the DNA is TGTGCCAGCACCACTCTAAATACGAACACCGGGGAGCTGTTTTTT.

This clone was seen just once. The chain employs TRBV6-5 and TRBJ2-5; 7 nucleotides match TRBD2. The germline V gene encodes CDR1 MNHEY and CDR2 SVGAGI. The trim removed 4 bases at V and 4 bases at J, leaving 6 bases unmatched. CDR3 size: 14 residues. In nucleotides, the CDR3 is TGTGCCAGCAGTTCCGGACTAGTTGGAGAGACCCAGTACTTC. Translation gives CASSSGLVGETQYF.

CDR3: CASSLPDSYEQYF. The CDR3 DNA is TGTGCCAGCAGCTTGCCGGATTCCTACGAGCAGTACTTC. The gene calls are TRBV5-6 and TRBJ2-7; D not certain. V lost 1 base and J 1 base, leaving 6 bases between the germline ends. Germline CDR1 is SGHDT and CDR2 is YYEEEE. This CDR3 is built from 13 residues.

DNA of the CDR3: TGCGCCAGCAGTCCGGGAGGGATGAGGTACGAGCAGTACTTC. This encodes CASSPGGMRYEQYF. The V gene is TRBV10-1, the J gene TRBJ2-7; 8 positions match TRBD2. Germline V gives CDR1 WNHNN, CDR2 SYGVQD (reference sequence). V trimming: 5 bases; J trimming: 4 bases; junction bases outside the gene matches: 7. This CDR3 is 14 amino acids long.

V is TRBV20-1 and J is TRBJ2-7; 8 positions match TRBD2. Germline V gives CDR1 DFQATT, CDR2 SNEGSKA (reference sequence). V gave up 3 bases and J gave up 3 bases; unmatched junction bases: 13. The CDR3 covers 16 residues. The CDR3 spells CSASPFGRAYVYEQYF. The CDR3 DNA follows: TGCAGTGCTAGTCCTTTCGGGAGGGCCTATGTCTACGAGCAGTACTTC.

The chain has TRBV9 and TRBJ1-4; 9 bases are shared with TRBD1. The CDR3 sequence is 15 residues long. With V trimmed by 0 bases and J by 8 bases, 5 bases remained unmatched. Germline V lookup: CDR1 SGDLS, CDR2 YYNGEE. In DNA, the CDR3 is TGTGCCAGCAGCGTAGGGGGACAGGGTGAAGAAAAACTGTTTTTT. This encodes CASSVGGQGEEKLFF.

This chain joins TRBV5-1 and TRBJ1-2; D unresolved. This CDR3 region has 13 residues. V was cut by 5 bases and J by 5 bases, with 13 bases left in between. Germline CDR1 reads SGHRS; CDR2 reads YFSETQ. This CDR3 reads CASSLNGDYGYTF. The CDR3 DNA follows: TGCGCCAGCAGTTTGAACGGAGATTATGGCTACACCTTC.

The rearrangement joins TRBV7-2 to TRBJ2-7; 9 bases line up with TRBD1. Germline V gene sequence: CDR1 SGHTA, CDR2 FQGNSA. Unmatched junction bases numbered 3, after V lost 3 bases and J lost 3 bases. This CDR3 comprises 14 residues. In DNA form, the CDR3 reads TGTGCCAGCAGCTTTACAGGGGGCCTCTACGAGCAGTACTTC. It specifies CASSFTGGLYEQYF.

The rearrangement uses TRBV18 and TRBJ1-5; no clear D. Looked up from germline, CDR1 is KGHSH and CDR2 is LQKENI. The CDR3 is made up of 13 amino acids. V was pared by 2 bases and J by 1 base, with 3 bases between. For the CDR3, the DNA is TGTGCCAGCTCACCAAGCAGCAATCAGCCCCAGCATTTT. The encoded protein is CASSPSSNQPQHF.

The V call is TRBV6-2 or TRBV6-3, the J call TRBJ1-1; D remains ambiguous. Germline assignment: CDR1 MNHEY and CDR2 SVGEGT. The CDR3 consists of 14 residues. The ends were cut back, 2 bases at V and 1 base at J, with 8 bases in the middle. CDR3 sequence reads: CASSYDLRNTEAFF. The CDR3 DNA reads TGTGCCAGCAGTTACGATCTGCGGAACACTGAAGCTTTCTTT.

The chain couples TRBV5-6 to TRBJ2-1, with 7 bases that match TRBD1. After removal of 4 bases from V and 3 bases from J, the junction contained 10 bases not matched to a gene. This CDR3 comprises 16 residues. CDR1 and CDR2 (germline): SGHDT, YYEEEE. The CDR3 loop is CASSPRIRGFYNEQFF. For the CDR3, the DNA is TGTGCCAGCAGCCCCAGAATCAGGGGGTTCTACAATGAGCAGTTCTTC.

J is TRBJ1-2 and V is TRBV28; D gene uncertain. CDR1 and CDR2 from the germline V gene are MDHEN and SYDVKM. CDR3 length: 17 residues. V lost 3 bases, J lost 3 bases, and 20 bases lay in between. CDR3 amino acids: CASSFHAGRRSHYGYTF. The CDR3 DNA follows: TGTGCCAGCAGTTTCCATGCGGGGAGGAGGAGTCACTATGGCTACACCTTC.

The chain recombines TRBV15 with TRBJ2-3; D uncertain. Germline V CDR1 and CDR2: LNHNV, YYDKDF (reference sequence). V was clipped by 0 bases and J by 2 bases, with 9 bases between them. The CDR3 runs 15 residues. CDR3 DNA sequence: TGTGCCACCAGCAGAGATTCGAGCTACACAGATACGCAGTATTTT. Its translation: CATSRDSSYTDTQYF.

The chain employs TRBV5-6 and TRBJ1-5; TRBD1 is a possible D gene (6 bases). This CDR3 is built from 16 residues. Trimming stripped 5 bases from V and 4 bases from J, with 19 bases between. Germline CDR1 is SGHDT and CDR2 is YYEEEE. The CDR3 region has the DNA TGTGCCAGCAGTTTTGGGGGGACACGAGGGAATCAGCCCCAGCATTTT. It codes for CASSFGGTRGNQPQHF.

In nucleotides, the CDR3 is TGTGCCAGCAGCTTACGGCAGGGGTCGAATGAAGCTTTCTTT. Its translation is CASSLRQGSNEAFF. J is TRBJ1-1 and V is TRBV11-3, with a weak D call TRBD1 (6 bases). This CDR3 has 14 amino acids. CDR1 and CDR2 (germline): SGHNT, YENEEA. Trimming pared 2 bases from V and 7 bases from J, leaving 14 bases between.

V usage is TRBV24-1 and J usage is TRBJ2-7; 10 bases fit TRBD2. This CDR3 is built from 14 residues. The ends lost 9 bases at V and 7 bases at J; junction bases unmatched: 11. Germline V gives CDR1 KGHDR, CDR2 SFDVKD. The CDR3 loop is CATPPSGRKSEQYF. CDR3 bases: TGTGCCACCCCCCCTAGCGGGAGAAAGTCGGAGCAGTACTTC.